Listed below are T cell receptor beta chains from one sample, sequenced in a study of T cells after posttransplantation cyclophosphamide. The method was immunoSEQ multiplex PCR; TCRdb's version includes in-frame clones alone and lacks a portion of them. Here the sample spans approximately 3,800 clones, about 81% being singletons. The material was PBMCs, obtained after an allogeneic stem cell transplant with post-transplant cyclophosphamide. These receptors were collected from a female patient aged 45-65 years who received an allogeneic stem cell transplant from a related donor, was CMV-positive, and had no GVHD. Some T cells may be provided by the graft donor. CDR3s include the opening cysteine and the closing phenylalanine or tryptophan. The D gene is left open where the match is weak. Some rows have no size entry. The others give once, few or many, or a class for an expanded clone.

length | size | J | V | D | DNA | CDR3
13 | NA | TRBJ2-7 | TRBV30 | TRBD1 | TGTGCCTGGTCCCGGGACAGGGGGGACGAGCAGTACTTC | CAWSRDRGDEQYF
13 | NA | TRBJ2-1 | TRBV2 | TRBD2 | TGTGCCAGCAGACTAGCGGGAGGCAATGAGCAGTTCTTC | CASRLAGGNEQFF
11 | once | TRBJ2-3 | TRBV29-1 | NA | TGCAGCGTTGAAGGGAGAGATACGCAGTATTTT | CSVEGRDTQYF
11 | NA | TRBJ1-1 | TRBV6-6 | NA | TGTGCGGGAACCCGAGGACACGAAGCTTTCTTT | CAGTRGHEAFF
17 | NA | TRBJ1-6 | TRBV30 | NA | TGTGCCTGGATGCCCCTTAACCGGGTTCACTATAATTCACCCCTCCACTTT | CAWMPLNRVHYNSPLHF
15 | NA | TRBJ2-1 | TRBV5-1 | NA | TGCGCCAGCAGCACCCCTAGCGAGGGGGCCAATGAGCAGTTCTTC | CASSTPSEGANEQFF
13 | NA | TRBJ2-7 | TRBV5-5 | NA | TGTGCCAGCAGCTTGGCCGGTCTCTACGAGCAGTACTTC | CASSLAGLYEQYF
14 | NA | TRBJ1-1 | TRBV27 | NA | TGTGCCAGCGGTGAGGACACGGAGAACACTGAAGCTTTCTTT | CASGEDTENTEAFF
15 | NA | TRBJ2-4 | TRBV5-1 | NA | TGCGCCAGCAGCATCTCACAGGGTTCGGGTGACATTCAGTACTTC | CASSISQGSGDIQYF
12 | once | TRBJ2-5 | TRBV6-6 | NA | TGTGCCAGCAACACACCTCAAGAGACCCAGTACTTC | CASNTPQETQYF
15 | NA | TRBJ1-2 | TRBV6-5 | NA | TGTGCCAGCAGTCTAACCCCAGGATCAAACTATGGCTACACCTTC | CASSLTPGSNYGYTF
17 | few | TRBJ2-2 | TRBV15 | NA | TGTGCCACCAGCAGAGAAGGGACAAATACGAACACCGGGGAGCTGTTTTTT | CATSREGTNTNTGELFF
14 | NA | TRBJ2-7 | TRBV4-1 | TRBD2 | TGCGCCAGCAGCAAAAGCGGGACTAGTTACGAGCAGTACTTC | CASSKSGTSYEQYF
14 | NA | TRBJ1-1 | TRBV7-2 | TRBD1 | TGTGCCAGCAGCCGAAAGACAGGGGGGGCTGAAGCTTTCTTT | CASSRKTGGAEAFF
14 | NA | TRBJ2-7 | TRBV30 | TRBD1 | TGTGCCTGGATCCCGCCGACAGGGCGCTACGAGCAGTACTTC | CAWIPPTGRYEQYF
15 | NA | TRBJ2-7 | TRBV19 | TRBD1 | TGTGCCAGTAGTATAGATAGGGACAGGGGATACGAGCAGTACTTC | CASSIDRDRGYEQYF
13 | few | TRBJ2-5 | TRBV2 | NA | TGTGCCAGCAGAAACAGGGTACAAGAGACCCAGTACTTC | CASRNRVQETQYF
15 | large | TRBJ1-3 | TRBV7-4 | TRBD1 | TGTGCCAGCAGCAACCGGACAGGGCTAGGAAACACCATATATTTT | CASSNRTGLGNTIYF
17 | few | TRBJ2-2 | TRBV5-1 | NA | TGCGCCAGTTGTGAACCACCAGCGGACGCGAACACCGGGGAGCTGTTTTTT | CASCEPPADANTGELFF
14 | few | TRBJ2-7 | TRBV9 | TRBD2 | TGTGCCAGCAGCGTAGCGCCTAGCGGTTACGAGCAGTACTTC | CASSVAPSGYEQYF
15 | NA | TRBJ1-1 | TRBV7-6 | TRBD1 | TGTGCCAGCAGCCTAGCCGCGGGACAGGGGTCGGAAGCTTTCTTT | CASSLAAGQGSEAFF
16 | NA | TRBJ2-3 | TRBV6-6 | TRBD1 | TGTGCCAGCAGTTACTCGGCAGGGGGAAGCACAGATACGCAGTATTTT | CASSYSAGGSTDTQYF
12 | NA | TRBJ1-1 | TRBV27 | NA | TGTGCCAGCAGTGAGGGGGACACTGAAGCTTTCTTT | CASSEGDTEAFF
16 | NA | TRBJ1-5 | TRBV5-4 | NA | TGTGCCAGCAGCTTGGACGGGGGTTATAGCAATCAGCCCCAGCATTTT | CASSLDGGYSNQPQHF
16 | few | TRBJ2-2 | TRBV19 | TRBD2 | TGTGCCAGTAGGGCCCCGGGACTAGCGGGGACCGGGGAGCTGTTTTTT | CASRAPGLAGTGELFF
14 | NA | TRBJ2-5 | TRBV28 | TRBD2 | TGTGCCAGCAGTTTAGCGGGAGGTGATAAGACCCAGTACTTC | CASSLAGGDKTQYF
13 | NA | TRBJ1-2 | TRBV6-1 | NA | TGTGCCAGCAGTGAAGTTGTCGGGGGGGGCTACACCTTC | CASSEVVGGGYTF
14 | once | TRBJ1-5 | TRBV28 | NA | TGTGCCAGCAGTTTTTACGGGAGCAATCAGCCCCAGCATTTT | CASSFYGSNQPQHF
12 | NA | TRBJ2-7 | TRBV2 | NA | TGTGCCAGCAATGCGTTGACCTACGAGCAGTACTTC | CASNALTYEQYF
14 | NA | TRBJ2-7 | TRBV30 | TRBD1 | TGTGCCTGGTTAAGGACAGGGGGCCTATCGGAGCAGTACTTC | CAWLRTGGLSEQYF
15 | NA | TRBJ2-1 | TRBV28 | TRBD2 | TGTGCCAGCAGTTTAGGTCCCGGGGGGGAAGGCGAACAGTTCTTC | CASSLGPGGEGEQFF
14 | NA | TRBJ2-7 | TRBV7-7 | NA | TGTGCTAGCAGCCCCCACGGGGTTTCCTACGAGCAGTACTTC | CASSPHGVSYEQYF
13 | NA | TRBJ2-2 | TRBV18 | NA | TGTGCCAGCGGGCCCGCTAAGACCGGGGAGCTGTTTTTT | CASGPAKTGELFF
14 | NA | TRBJ2-1 | TRBV29-1 | NA | TGCAGCCTTGGTGTTGGAATCGAGGGCAATGAGCAGTTCTTC | CSLGVGIEGNEQFF
17 | NA | TRBJ2-1 | TRBV27 | NA | TGTGCCAGCAGTTTATCCCTTGCGCTAGCTCTAGACAATGAGCAGTTCTTC | CASSLSLALALDNEQFF
14 | NA | TRBJ2-2 | TRBV19 | NA | TGTGCCAGTAGTATACACAGGGACACCGGGGAGCTGTTTTTT | CASSIHRDTGELFF
14 | few | TRBJ2-3 | TRBV11-3 | NA | TGTGCCAGCTCAAACAGGGATTCCACAGATACGCAGTATTTT | CASSNRDSTDTQYF
13 | NA | TRBJ2-7 | TRBV15 | NA | TGTGCTACATCAAACAGACTAACCTACGAGCAGTACTTC | CATSNRLTYEQYF
14 | NA | TRBJ2-7 | TRBV6-5 | NA | TGTGCCAGCAGTTACTCTCAACAGGGACGCGAGCAGTACTTC | CASSYSQQGREQYF
14 | NA | TRBJ2-7 | TRBV14 | NA | TGTGCCAGCAGCCAAGATATTCGATCGGGGGAGCAGTACTTC | CASSQDIRSGEQYF
14 | NA | TRBJ1-3 | TRBV19 | TRBD1 | TGTGCCAGTAATCCACAGGGGACTGGAAACACCATATATTTT | CASNPQGTGNTIYF
15 | NA | TRBJ2-1 | TRBV5-4 | TRBD1 | TGTGCCAGCAGCTTGGGGGGACAGGGGGCCAATGAGCAGTTCTTC | CASSLGGQGANEQFF
16 | NA | TRBJ2-2 | TRBV9 | NA | TGTGCCAGCAGCGTAGCTGGGGCAGGGAACACCGGGGAGCTGTTTTTT | CASSVAGAGNTGELFF
14 | NA | TRBJ2-7 | TRBV5-5 | NA | TGTGCCAGCAGATGGACAGATGACGCCTACGAGCAGTACTTC | CASRWTDDAYEQYF
16 | NA | TRBJ2-5 | TRBV21-1 | NA | TGTGCCAGCAGCCTCCGGACAGGGGGATTCGTAGAGACCCAGTACTTC | CASSLRTGGFVETQYF
17 | NA | TRBJ2-5 | TRBV5-4 | TRBD1 | TGTGCCAGCAGCGACAGGGCGGCGGGCGACGGAGGAGAGACCCAGTACTTC | CASSDRAAGDGGETQYF
15 | NA | TRBJ2-5 | TRBV7-2 | NA | TGTGCCAGCAGCTTTTTCAGGGGGGTACAAGAGACCCAGTACTTC | CASSFFRGVQETQYF
18 | NA | TRBJ1-5 | TRBV5-5 | NA | TGTGCCAGCAGCCATTCTTATAGTTCAGGGGTTGGGCATCAGCCCCAGCATTTT | CASSHSYSSGVGHQPQHF
18 | NA | TRBJ1-5 | TRBV21-1 | NA | TGTGCCAGCAGCAAAAAGGCGGCGAAGGGGTTAAGCAATCAGCCCCAGCATTTT | CASSKKAAKGLSNQPQHF
16 | once | TRBJ1-3 | TRBV5-1 | NA | TGCGCCAGCAGCTTGGCCGAAACCTTCTATGGAAACACCATATATTTT | CASSLAETFYGNTIYF
14 | NA | TRBJ2-7 | TRBV2 | TRBD2 | TGTGCCAGCCTTAGCGGGAGTGTCTCCTACGAGCAGTACTTC | CASLSGSVSYEQYF
15 | NA | TRBJ1-2 | TRBV10-1 | NA | TGCGCCAGCAGTGAGTCCACTCAGGGAATAGCTGGCTACACCTTC | CASSESTQGIAGYTF
14 | NA | TRBJ2-1 | TRBV6-5 | NA | TGTGCCAGCGGAGGGAGCGGTCCCTACAATGAGCAGTTCTTC | CASGGSGPYNEQFF
14 | NA | TRBJ1-1 | TRBV28 | NA | TGTGCCAGCAGTTTTTTGGGGGGGAACACTGAAGCTTTCTTT | CASSFLGGNTEAFF